The T cell receptor beta chain described here comes from a study of CD8 T cells in Susac syndrome. Sequencing of TCR beta was performed on blood CD8+ and CD4+ T cells. Matched for age and sex, the controls were healthy donors. Negative isolation was applied to CD8+ and CD4+ T cells, and FACS enrichment was applied to TEMRA cells. Reverse transcription of roughly 0.45 to 1 ug RNA used random hexamers. TCRdb used MiXCR to reprocess the immunoSEQ multiplex PCR reads, holding one entry per CDR3 protein. The sample shows around 170,000 distinct CDR3 sequences, 92% of them seen only once. The TCR originated in a human donor in good health. The specimen was CD4+ T cells from PBMCs.

The CDR3 region has the DNA TGTGCCAGTAGTAGACGGATCCAAGAGACCCAGTACTTC. Protein: CASSRRIQETQYF. The rearrangement links TRBV19 to TRBJ2-5, with D unresolved. V was pared by 4 bases and J by 1 base, with 7 bases between. Germline CDR1 is LNHDA and CDR2 is SQIVND (reference sequence). CDR3 length equals 13 residues.